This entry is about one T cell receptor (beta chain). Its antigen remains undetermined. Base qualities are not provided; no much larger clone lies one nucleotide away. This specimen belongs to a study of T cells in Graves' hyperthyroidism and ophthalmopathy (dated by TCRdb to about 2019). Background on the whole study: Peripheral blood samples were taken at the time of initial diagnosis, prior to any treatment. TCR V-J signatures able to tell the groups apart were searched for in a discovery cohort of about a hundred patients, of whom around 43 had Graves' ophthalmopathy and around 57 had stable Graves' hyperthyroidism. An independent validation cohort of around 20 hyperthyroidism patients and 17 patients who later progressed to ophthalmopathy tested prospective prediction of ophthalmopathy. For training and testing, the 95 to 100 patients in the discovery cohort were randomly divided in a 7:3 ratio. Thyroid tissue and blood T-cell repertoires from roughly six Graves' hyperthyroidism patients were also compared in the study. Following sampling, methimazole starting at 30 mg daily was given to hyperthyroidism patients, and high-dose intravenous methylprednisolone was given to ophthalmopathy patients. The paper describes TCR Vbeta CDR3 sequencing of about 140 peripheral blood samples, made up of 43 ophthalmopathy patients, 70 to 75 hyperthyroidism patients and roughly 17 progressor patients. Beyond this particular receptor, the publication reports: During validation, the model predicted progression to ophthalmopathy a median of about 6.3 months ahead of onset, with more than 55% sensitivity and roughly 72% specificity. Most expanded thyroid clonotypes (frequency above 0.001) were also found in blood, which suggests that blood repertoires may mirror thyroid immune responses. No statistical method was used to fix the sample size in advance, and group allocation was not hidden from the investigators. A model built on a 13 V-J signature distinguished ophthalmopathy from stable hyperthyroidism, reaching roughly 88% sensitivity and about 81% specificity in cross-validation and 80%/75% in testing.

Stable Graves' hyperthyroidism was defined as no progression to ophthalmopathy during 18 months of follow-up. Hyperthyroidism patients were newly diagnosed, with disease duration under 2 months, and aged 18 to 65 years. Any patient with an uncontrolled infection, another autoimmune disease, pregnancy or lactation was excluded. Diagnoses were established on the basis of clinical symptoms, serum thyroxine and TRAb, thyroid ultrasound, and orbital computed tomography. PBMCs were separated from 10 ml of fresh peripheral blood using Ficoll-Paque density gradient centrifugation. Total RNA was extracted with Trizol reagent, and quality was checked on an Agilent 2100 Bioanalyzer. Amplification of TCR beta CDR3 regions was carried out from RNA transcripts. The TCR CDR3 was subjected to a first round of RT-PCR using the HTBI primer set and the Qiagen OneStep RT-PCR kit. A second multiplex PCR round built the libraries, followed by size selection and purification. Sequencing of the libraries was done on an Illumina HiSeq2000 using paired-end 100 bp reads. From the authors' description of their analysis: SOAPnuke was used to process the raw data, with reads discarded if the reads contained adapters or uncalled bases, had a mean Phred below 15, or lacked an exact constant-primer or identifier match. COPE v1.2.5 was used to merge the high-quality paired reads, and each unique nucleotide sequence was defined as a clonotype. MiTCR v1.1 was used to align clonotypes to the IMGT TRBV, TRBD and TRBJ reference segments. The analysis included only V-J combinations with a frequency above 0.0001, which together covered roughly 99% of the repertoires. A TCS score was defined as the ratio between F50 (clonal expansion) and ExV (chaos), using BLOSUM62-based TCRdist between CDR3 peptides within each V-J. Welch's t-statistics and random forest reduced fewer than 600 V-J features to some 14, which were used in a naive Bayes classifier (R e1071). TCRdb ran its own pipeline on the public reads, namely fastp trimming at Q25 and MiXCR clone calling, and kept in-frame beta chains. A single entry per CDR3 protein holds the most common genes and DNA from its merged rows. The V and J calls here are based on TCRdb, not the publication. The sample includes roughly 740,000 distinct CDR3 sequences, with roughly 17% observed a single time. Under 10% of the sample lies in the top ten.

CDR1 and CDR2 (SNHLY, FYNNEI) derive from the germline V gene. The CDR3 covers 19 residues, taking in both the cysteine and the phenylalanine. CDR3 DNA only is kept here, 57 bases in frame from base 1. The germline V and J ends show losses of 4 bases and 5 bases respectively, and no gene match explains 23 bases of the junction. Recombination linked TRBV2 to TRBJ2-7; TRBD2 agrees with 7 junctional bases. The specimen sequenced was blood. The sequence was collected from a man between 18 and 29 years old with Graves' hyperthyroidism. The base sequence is TGTGCCAGCAGTGTACGTAATGGGGAGGGACGTAAAAGTATCCACGAGCAGTACTTC. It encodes CASSVRNGEGRKSIHEQYF.